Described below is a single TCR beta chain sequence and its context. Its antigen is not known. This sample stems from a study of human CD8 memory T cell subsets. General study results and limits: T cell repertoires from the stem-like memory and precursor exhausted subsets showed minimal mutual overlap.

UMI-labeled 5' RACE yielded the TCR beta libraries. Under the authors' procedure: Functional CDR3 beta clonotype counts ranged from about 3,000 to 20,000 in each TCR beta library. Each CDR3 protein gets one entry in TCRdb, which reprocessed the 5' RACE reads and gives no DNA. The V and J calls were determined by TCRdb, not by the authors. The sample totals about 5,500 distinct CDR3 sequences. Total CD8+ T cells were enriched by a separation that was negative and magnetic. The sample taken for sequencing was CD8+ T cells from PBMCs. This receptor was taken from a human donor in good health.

CDR3 amino acids: CATTGQGEGTEAFF. This chain joins TRBV15 and TRBJ1-1; absent DNA, TCRdb's TRBD1 call cannot be checked. Per the germline V gene, CDR1 is LNHNV and CDR2 is YYDKDF (reference sequence). This CDR3 is built from 14 residues.